This T cell receptor beta chain was retrieved from a study of cytomegalovirus exposure and HLA in healthy donors. Broader study findings: According to an earlier analysis, most TCR beta V segments yielded productive rearrangements about 90% or about 30% of the time.

Vbeta (60) and Jbeta (13) primers were used in the PCR. Libraries were prepared by immunoSEQ multiplex PCR; TCRdb keeps only in-frame clonotypes and omits some of them. This sample contains about 200,000 clones. Of note for this clone: The antigen is unknown.

The clonotype was recovered from a man aged 25-45 years in good health and CMV-seronegative. Source material: PBMCs.

The CDR3 DNA reads TGTGCCAGCAGCGAGTCCCCGGGGGGGAGAGGAGGGAGCACAGATACGCAGTATTTT. Translating it yields CASSESPGGRGGSTDTQYF. The chain combines TRBV9 with TRBJ2-3; 8 nucleotides line up with TRBD2. The CDR3 extends over 19 amino acids. Germline-derived CDR1 and CDR2 are SGDLS and YYNGEE. The V and J ends lost 3 bases and 0 bases, in that order; junction bases with no gene match: 15.